This passage covers 20 T cell receptor beta chains from one sample sequenced in a study of shared clonotypes between healthy human individuals. Repertoires were generated with immunoSEQ multiplex PCR, while TCRdb's copy carries only in-frame clones and drops some. This sample carries around 500,000 clones, 60% to 85% of them seen once, and the ten largest clones take 13%. The sequencing sample was made of PBMCs. Source of these receptors: a woman between 35 and 50 years old in good health. Some clones in this sample may be carry-over from other donors' samples.

The rearrangement links TRBV2 to TRBJ2-1, with 7 nucleotides matching TRBD2. The CDR3 covers 14 residues. Germline loops: CDR1 SNHLY, CDR2 FYNNEI. J was trimmed by 2 bases and V by 5 bases; bases with no gene match: 3. CDR3 bases: TGTGCCAGCAGTAGCGGGGCTCCCTACAATGAGCAGTTCTTC. Residues: CASSSGAPYNEQFF.

This clone was seen only once. The chain recombines TRBV18 with TRBJ2-1, with 10 bases that match TRBD2. The CDR3 is 13 residues long. The germline V gene has CDR1 KGHSH and CDR2 LQKENI. The trim removed 4 bases at V and 14 bases at J, leaving 8 bases unmatched. CDR3 in DNA: TGTGCCAGCTCACTAGCGGGAGGCTGGGTCGAGTTCTTC. It encodes CASSLAGGWVEFF.

This clone was seen a few times. The chain employs TRBV5-6 and TRBJ2-1; the D gene is possibly TRBD1 (5 bases). V lost 1 base, J lost 9 bases, and 11 bases lay in between. Germline V lookup: CDR1 SGHDT, CDR2 YYEEEE. There are 13 residues in the CDR3. CDR3 DNA sequence: TGTGCCAGCAGCTTGAGTTGGGGCGGTGAGCAGTTCTTC. This translates into CASSLSWGGEQFF.

J is TRBJ1-5 and V is TRBV28, with 9 positions matching TRBD1. Germline lookup yields CDR1 MDHEN and CDR2 SYDVKM. The trim removed 5 bases at V and 3 bases at J, leaving 8 bases unmatched. The CDR3 consists of 16 residues. CDR3 coding DNA: TGTGCCAGCAGTCCCGACAGGGGGTGGGACAATCAGCCCCAGCATTTT. Protein product: CASSPDRGWDNQPQHF. The whole variable domain, filled in from reference TRBV28 and TRBJ1-5, reads DVKVTQSSRYLVKRTGEKVFLECVQDMDHENMFWYRQDPGLGLRLIYFSYDVKMKEKGDIPEGYSVSREKKERFSLILESASTNQTSMYLCASSPDRGWDNQPQHFGDGTRLSIL.

The chain couples TRBV29-1 to TRBJ2-1, with TRBD2 identical over 12 bases. CDR1 is SQVTM, CDR2 ANQGSEA, per germline. The CDR3 totals 15 residues. Unmatched junction bases numbered 12, after V lost 5 bases and J lost 10 bases. The CDR3 nucleotides read TGCAGCGTTCCAACCGGGACTAGCGGGCTTAGAGAGCAGTTCTTC. This encodes CSVPTGTSGLREQFF.

This clone showed up many times. The chain employs TRBV28 and TRBJ1-1, with D perhaps TRBD1 (6 bases). Germline CDR1 MDHEN, CDR2 SYDVKM. This CDR3 has 15 amino acids. V shed 7 bases and J shed 1 base, with 16 bases lying between them. The CDR3 DNA is TGTGCCAGCATGTTTGGGGGCAGGGCGAACACTGAAGCTTTCTTT. Its translation: CASMFGGRANTEAFF.

As concerns this clone: The junction shows a germline mismatch at one end, possibly a read error. The V and J genes are TRBV30 and TRBJ2-7; 9 bases match TRBD2. Germline V gene lookup returns CDR1 GTSNPN and CDR2 SVGIG (reference sequence). The CDR3 covers 12 residues. DNA for the CDR3: TGTGCCTGGAAATTAGCGGGAGCCTGGGTTCGCTTC. It codes for CAWKLAGAWVRF.

V is TRBV18 and J is TRBJ1-1, with D maybe TRBD1 (6 bases). The CDR3 extends over 15 amino acids. V was shortened by 4 bases and J by 5 bases, with 17 bases between the two germline ends. Germline V gene data show CDR1 as KGHSH and CDR2 as LQKENI. The DNA for the CDR3 is TGTGCCAGCTCACAAACCTCGGGGGCGGGAACTGAAGCTTTCTTT. This sequence encodes CASSQTSGAGTEAFF.

In this sample, this clone turned up once. The chain joins TRBV4-2 to TRBJ2-1; possibly TRBD2 for D (6 bases). There are 15 residues in the CDR3. Germline CDR1 reads LGHNA; CDR2 reads YNFKEQ. V was trimmed by 4 bases and J by 3 bases, leaving 13 bases between them. CDR3 sequence (DNA): TGTGCCAGCAGCCCCGGGCTAGCGAGCTACAATGAGCAGTTCTTC. Protein sequence: CASSPGLASYNEQFF.

This clone appeared many times. V and J are TRBV2 and TRBJ1-5, with TRBD1 identical over 7 bases. The CDR3 contains 17 residues. The germline V gene encodes CDR1 SNHLY and CDR2 FYNNEI. J was trimmed by 0 bases and V by 3 bases; bases with no gene match: 8. CDR3 bases: TGTGCCAGCAGTGAGAGGGGGCAGAGGTATAGCAATCAGCCCCAGCATTTT. This gives the protein CASSERGQRYSNQPQHF.

The chain employs TRBV11-1 and TRBJ2-1; D is unresolved. V was shortened by 5 bases and J by 1 base, with 12 bases between the two germline ends. This CDR3 has 15 amino acids. CDR1 SGHAT and CDR2 FQDESV come from the germline V gene (reference sequence). CDR3 amino acids: CASSPLGVSYNEQFF. The CDR3 DNA sequence: TGTGCCAGCAGCCCCCTCGGAGTGTCCTACAATGAGCAGTTCTTC.

The chain employs TRBV15 and TRBJ1-5; 7 positions match TRBD1. The CDR3 contains 15 residues. Germline V gene data show CDR1 as LNHNV and CDR2 as YYDKDF (reference sequence). V lost 6 bases and J lost 5; bases outside the gene matches: 10. The CDR3 reads CATRTYDRVHQPQHF. The CDR3 coding sequence is TGTGCCACCAGGACCTACGACAGGGTCCATCAGCCCCAGCATTTT.

The V gene is TRBV9, the J gene TRBJ2-1; 10 nucleotides agree with TRBD2. Germline V gene lookup returns CDR1 SGDLS and CDR2 YYNGEE. The CDR3 runs to 17 residues. V dropped 0 bases and J dropped 4; count of bases not matched to a gene: 7. CDR3 DNA: TGTGCCAGCAGCGTAGAACTAGCGGGACACCCTTACAATGAGCAGTTCTTC. Its protein is CASSVELAGHPYNEQFF. Complete variable domain (other parts from reference TRBV9 and TRBJ2-1): DSGVTQTPKHLITATGQRVTLRCSPRSGDLSVYWYQQSLDQGLQFLIQYYNGEERAKGNILERFSAQQFPDLHSELNLSSLELGDSALYFCASSVELAGHPYNEQFFGPGTRLTVL.

The chain recombines TRBV10-2 with TRBJ1-1; 7 nucleotides align to TRBD1. With 6 bases clipped from V and 4 bases from J, the junction kept 14 bases outside the gene matches. Per the germline V gene, CDR1 is WSHSY and CDR2 is SAAADI. The CDR3 is 16 amino acids. The CDR3 sequence: CASRDIRQGSVTEAFF. CDR3 bases: TGCGCCAGCAGAGACATCCGACAGGGTTCCGTCACTGAAGCTTTCTTT.

This chain uses TRBV18 with TRBJ2-3, with D tentatively TRBD2 (5 bases). Between the trimmed V and J ends, which lost 8 bases and 2 bases, there was a span of 14 bases. The CDR3 sequence is 14 residues long. Germline CDR1 KGHSH, CDR2 LQKENI. The chain's CDR3 is CASRSGQHTDTQYF. The CDR3, as DNA: TGTGCCAGCCGCAGCGGCCAACACACAGATACGCAGTATTTT.

The rearrangement links TRBV30 to TRBJ1-1, with D perhaps matching TRBD1 (6 bases). Per germline, CDR1 GTSNPN and CDR2 SVGIG (reference sequence). Trimming pared 1 base from V and 8 bases from J, leaving 14 bases between. This CDR3 has 13 residues. CDR3 loop: CAWSAGGHAEAFF. The CDR3 DNA is TGTGCCTGGAGTGCTGGGGGCCATGCGGAAGCTTTCTTT. Full variable domain (remainder filled in from reference TRBV30 and TRBJ1-1): SQTIHQWPATLVQPVGSPLSLECTVEGTSNPNLYWYRQAAGRGLQLLFYSVGIGQISSEVPQNLSASRPQDRQFILSSKKLLLSDSGFYLCAWSAGGHAEAFFGQGTRLTVV.

The chain couples TRBV7-3 to TRBJ2-1; 8 bases map to TRBD2. The CDR3 runs 17 residues. Per the germline V gene, CDR1 is SGHTA and CDR2 is FQGTGA. V lost 2 bases to trimming and J lost 0 bases; unmatched junction nucleotides: 6. The CDR3 DNA is TGTGCCAGCAGCTTAGAGACGGGGGGGAGCTCCTACAATGAGCAGTTCTTC. Translated: CASSLETGGSSYNEQFF. Variable domain in full (rest from reference TRBV7-3 and TRBJ2-1): GAGVSQTPSNKVTEKGKYVELRCDPISGHTALYWYRQSLGQGPEFLIYFQGTGAADDSGLPNDRFFAVRPEGSVSTLKIQRTERGDSAVYLCASSLETGGSSYNEQFFGPGTRLTVL.

V is TRBV11-2 and J is TRBJ1-2, with 7 nucleotides matching TRBD1. V lost 0 bases and J lost 7; bases outside the gene matches: 8. Germline CDR1 SGHAT, CDR2 FQNNGV. This CDR3 region has 15 residues. In DNA form, the CDR3 reads TGTGCCAGCAGCTTAGACCGGACAGGCGGGTCTGGCTACACCTTC. It specifies CASSLDRTGGSGYTF.

The rearrangement uses TRBV25-1 and TRBJ2-5; tentatively, D is TRBD1 or TRBD2 (5 bases each). V was clipped by 2 bases and J by 0 bases, with 16 bases between them. The CDR3 is 17 residues long. Germline CDR1 reads MGHDK; CDR2 reads SYGVNS. CDR3: CASSEPPGRAHQETQYF. The CDR3 bases are TGTGCCAGCAGTGAACCCCCGGGGCGGGCCCACCAAGAGACCCAGTACTTC.

The chain couples TRBV5-1 to TRBJ1-1; perhaps TRBD1 as D (5 bases). The V gene's germline CDR1 is SGHRS and CDR2 YFSETQ. V gave up 0 bases and J gave up 2 bases, with 14 bases separating them. The CDR3 sequence is 16 residues long. As DNA, the CDR3 is TGCGCCAGCAGCTTGGACCCGGGACGCCTTAACACTGAAGCTTTCTTT. Protein product: CASSLDPGRLNTEAFF. The complete variable domain, with remaining parts taken from reference TRBV5-1 and TRBJ1-1, reads KAGVTQTPRYLIKTRGQQVTLSCSPISGHRSVSWYQQTPGQGLQFLFEYFSETQRNKGNFPGRFSGRQFSNSRSEMNVSTLELGDSALYLCASSLDPGRLNTEAFFGQGTRLTVV.